This T cell receptor beta chain derives from a study of blood T cell repertoires in COVID-19. Study overall: Samples came from the United States, Italy and Spain, spanning acute and convalescent COVID-19.

The sample holds one count of this clone. The CDR3 consists of 15 residues. Trimming removed 0 bases from V and 3 bases from J, with 11 bases in between. CDR1 is SGDLS and CDR2 is YYNGEE in the germline V gene. Assay: immunoSEQ multiplex PCR; the TCRdb copy retains only in-frame clones and omits some. The sample records around 150,000 clones, approximately 80% being singletons. The receptor comes from a man aged 50-60 years who had recovered from COVID-19. The chain has TRBV9 and TRBJ2-3; possible D gene TRBD1, 6 bases. Sequencing input: PBMCs or T cells enriched from blood (not recorded which). The DNA of the CDR3 is TGTGCCAGCAGCGTAGTAGGGGGAGAGACAGATACGCAGTATTTT. The encoded protein is CASSVVGGETDTQYF.